These T cell receptor beta chains were read from a single sample in a study of vaccination and CD4 T cells after COVID-19. TCRdb independently ran MiXCR on the PCR reads; one entry per CDR3 protein. There are 25,000 to 35,000 distinct CDR3 sequences in the sample; about 50% occur only once, and about 5.7% lies in the top ten. The input for sequencing was CD4+ T cells from blood, taken about 7 months after SARS-CoV-2 vaccination. These receptors were taken from a human donor who had recovered from COVID-19. The CDR3 runs from the conserved cysteine through the conserved F or W. D genes are given only for firm matches. Clone size is given for some rows only: seen once, a few or many times, or a class if the clone is expanded.

J gene | clone size | D gene | V gene | CDR3 protein | CDR3 DNA
TRBJ2-1 | - | TRBD2 | TRBV29-1 | CSVRTSGRSDNEQFF | TGCAGCGTGAGGACTAGCGGGAGAAGCGACAATGAGCAGTTCTTC
TRBJ1-5 | once | - | TRBV19 | CASSIGKGGGNQPQHF | TGTGCCAGTAGTATAGGGAAAGGGGGAGGCAATCAGCCCCAGCATTTT
TRBJ2-3 | - | - | TRBV7-2 | CASSSYRDLDTQYF | TGTGCCAGCAGCTCTTACAGGGATCTGGATACGCAGTATTTT
TRBJ1-1 | - | TRBD1 | TRBV5-6 | CASSYTTGAEAFF | TGTGCCAGCAGTTACACGACAGGGGCTGAAGCTTTCTTT
TRBJ2-5 | once | - | TRBV5-1 | CASRLQETQYF | TGCGCCAGCAGACTCCAAGAGACCCAGTACTTC
TRBJ2-7 | - | TRBD2 | TRBV27 | CASSFSGRPYEQYF | TGTGCCAGCAGTTTCAGCGGGAGGCCCTACGAGCAGTACTTC
TRBJ2-1 | - | - | TRBV20-1 | CSVQGSSYNEQFF | TGCAGTGTCCAGGGGAGCTCCTACAATGAGCAGTTCTTC
TRBJ1-5 | few | TRBD1 | TRBV20-1 | CSARQGSSNQPQHF | TGCAGTGCGAGACAGGGGAGTAGCAATCAGCCCCAGCATTTT
TRBJ2-7 | - | - | TRBV2 | CASSVGGGTYEQYF | TGTGCCAGCAGTGTAGGAGGGGGTACCTACGAGCAGTACTTC
TRBJ2-5 | - | - | TRBV20-1 | CSARDDDQETQYF | TGCAGTGCTAGAGACGACGACCAAGAGACCCAGTACTTC
TRBJ2-1 | - | - | TRBV7-9 | CASSPWGGGGSGYNEQFF | TGTGCCAGCAGCCCGTGGGGTGGGGGAGGCTCTGGTTACAATGAGCAGTTCTTC
TRBJ1-2 | - | TRBD1 | TRBV15 | CATSREDRNYGYTF | TGTGCCACCAGCAGAGAGGACAGGAACTATGGCTACACCTTC
TRBJ2-3 | - | - | TRBV28 | CASTGNTDTQYF | TGTGCCAGCACGGGTAACACAGATACGCAGTATTTT
TRBJ2-5 | - | TRBD1 | TRBV7-6 | CASSGTGSWTYQETQYF | TGTGCCAGCTCCGGGACAGGGTCGTGGACGTACCAAGAGACCCAGTACTTC
TRBJ2-1 | - | TRBD2 | TRBV28 | CASSSGASGITHNEQFF | TGTGCCAGCAGTTCGGGGGCTAGCGGGATCACCCACAATGAGCAGTTCTTC
TRBJ2-7 | - | TRBD2 | TRBV19 | CASSTTLQTSLSYEQYF | TGTGCCAGTAGTACCACCCTCCAGACTAGCCTCTCCTACGAGCAGTACTTC
TRBJ2-7 | - | - | TRBV29-1 | CSVEGVSGSYEQYF | TGCAGCGTTGAAGGCGTAAGCGGGTCCTACGAGCAGTACTTC
TRBJ1-5 | - | TRBD1 | TRBV19 | CASSIAGQGNQPQHF | TGTGCCAGTAGTATCGCAGGACAGGGCAATCAGCCCCAGCATTTT
TRBJ2-1 | - | TRBD2 | TRBV5-4 | CASSFPAGGDNEQFF | TGTGCCAGCAGCTTTCCAGCGGGAGGGGACAATGAGCAGTTCTTC
TRBJ2-7 | - | TRBD2 | TRBV20-1 | CSARDLGTSGSTTYEQYF | TGCAGTGCTAGAGACTTAGGGACTAGCGGGAGTACGACCTACGAGCAGTACTTC
TRBJ1-2 | few | - | TRBV28 | CASSFGNLGQGGRGYTF | TGTGCCAGCAGCTTTGGGAACCTGGGGCAGGGAGGGCGTGGCTACACCTTC
TRBJ2-2 | once | TRBD2 | TRBV7-6 | CASSQGLAGRTAYTGELFF | TGTGCCAGCAGCCAAGGACTAGCGGGAAGGACAGCGTACACCGGGGAGCTGTTTTTT
TRBJ2-5 | - | - | TRBV6-5 | CASSYSGVGTQYF | TGTGCCAGCAGTTACTCAGGGGTTGGGACCCAGTACTTC
TRBJ2-3 | - | - | TRBV20-1 | CSARVGGTDTQYF | TGCAGTGCTAGGGTGGGGGGAACAGATACGCAGTATTTT
TRBJ1-6 | - | TRBD1 | TRBV20-1 | CSARDPRQGASPLHF | TGCAGTGCTAGAGACCCTAGGCAGGGGGCTTCACCCCTCCACTTT
TRBJ2-7 | - | - | TRBV6-4 | CASSVRVEGGDEQYF | TGTGCCAGCAGTGTGAGGGTAGAGGGTGGGGACGAGCAGTACTTC
TRBJ1-6 | medium-sized | TRBD1 | TRBV6-1 | CASSSPPGQGAYSPLHF | TGTGCCAGCAGTAGCCCCCCCGGACAGGGGGCTTATTCACCCCTCCACTTT
TRBJ1-5 | - | - | TRBV6-5 | CASSYGTSSNQPQHF | TGTGCCAGCAGTTACGGGACATCAAGCAATCAGCCCCAGCATTTT
TRBJ2-1 | - | TRBD2 | TRBV20-1 | CSARDTRLAGDFVNEQFF | TGCAGTGCTAGAGATACGCGACTAGCGGGAGATTTCGTCAATGAGCAGTTCTTC
TRBJ2-2 | - | - | TRBV7-7 | CASSLAPKTGELFF | TGTGCTAGCAGCTTAGCACCCAAAACCGGGGAGCTGTTTTTT
TRBJ2-7 | - | - | TRBV7-6 | CASSLEGLHGGRFSYEQYF | TGTGCCAGCAGCTTAGAGGGATTACACGGGGGACGTTTCTCCTACGAGCAGTACTTC
TRBJ2-2 | - | TRBD2 | TRBV6-4 | CASSDGGSTGELFF | TGTGCCAGCAGTGACGGCGGGAGCACCGGGGAGCTGTTTTTT
TRBJ2-2 | - | - | TRBV20-1 | CSVSFARATGELFF | TGCAGTGTTAGTTTCGCCAGGGCCACCGGGGAGCTGTTTTTT
TRBJ2-2 | - | - | TRBV21-1 | CASSKQGTGELFF | TGTGCCAGCAGCAAACAGGGCACCGGGGAGCTGTTTTTT
TRBJ2-1 | few | - | TRBV7-9 | CASSLGASLEQFF | TGTGCCAGCAGCTTAGGGGCTAGCCTTGAGCAGTTCTTC
TRBJ1-2 | - | TRBD1 | TRBV2 | CASSDYRQGGYTF | TGTGCCAGCAGTGATTATCGACAGGGTGGCTACACCTTC
TRBJ2-5 | - | TRBD2 | TRBV7-6 | CASRRKRGPKETQYF | TGTGCCAGCAGGCGAAAGCGGGGACCGAAAGAGACCCAGTACTTC
TRBJ2-7 | - | - | TRBV30 | CAWSGRLDEQYF | TGTGCCTGGAGTGGGAGACTAGACGAGCAGTACTTC
TRBJ2-7 | - | - | TRBV7-9 | CASSPKGGGDRLGEQYF | TGTGCCAGCAGTCCGAAGGGGGGGGGCGACCGTCTGGGCGAGCAGTACTTC
TRBJ2-5 | - | - | TRBV6-1 | CASSALQGFGTQYF | TGTGCCAGCAGTGCTCTACAGGGTTTCGGGACCCAGTACTTC
TRBJ2-3 | - | TRBD2 | TRBV27 | CASSLLASPDTQYF | TGTGCCAGCAGTCTACTAGCGTCCCCAGATACGCAGTATTTT
TRBJ1-6 | few | - | TRBV27 | CASSSARGGSPLHF | TGTGCCAGCAGTTCGGCCAGGGGAGGATCACCCCTCCACTTT
TRBJ2-3 | - | - | TRBV6-5 | CASSYMASGTDTQYF | TGTGCCAGCAGTTACATGGCTAGCGGCACAGATACGCAGTATTTT
TRBJ2-3 | - | TRBD1 | TRBV7-9 | CASTRTGSLDTQYF | TGTGCCAGCACCAGGACAGGGTCTCTAGATACGCAGTATTTT
TRBJ2-7 | - | TRBD2 | TRBV7-2 | CASSISSGSVNEQYF | TGTGCCAGCAGCATCTCTAGCGGGAGCGTCAACGAGCAGTACTTC
TRBJ2-7 | - | TRBD2 | TRBV28 | CASSLSKMGLAGGEQYF | TGTGCCAGCAGTTTATCGAAGATGGGACTAGCGGGAGGGGAGCAGTACTTC
TRBJ2-1 | - | - | TRBV20-1 | CSAKTDEQFF | TGCAGTGCCAAGACGGATGAGCAGTTCTTC
TRBJ2-2 | few | - | TRBV4-1 | CASSQEVAGELFF | TGCGCCAGCAGCCAAGAAGTGGCCGGGGAGCTGTTTTTT
TRBJ2-2 | - | - | TRBV27 | CASSENTGELFF | TGTGCCAGCAGTGAAAACACCGGGGAGCTGTTTTTT